This T cell receptor (beta chain) was recovered during a study of T-cell memory formation after mild COVID-19. Trimming removed 2 bases from V and 4 bases from J, with 14 bases in between. Per the germline V gene, CDR1 is SGHAT and CDR2 is FQNNGV. The CDR3 extends over 15 amino acids. TCRdb analysed the 5' RACE reads with MiXCR anew, one entry per CDR3 protein. The data contain around 320,000 distinct CDR3 sequences, approximately 19% of them singletons. This clonotype was obtained from a man between 18 and 35 years old who had mild COVID-19 (a few samples of this study predate the infection). Cell type and time point are not known. The rearrangement joins TRBV11-2 to TRBJ1-1; D may be TRBD1 (5 bases). Sequenced material: PBMCs or a T cell subset sorted from them (not recorded which). As DNA, the CDR3 is TGTGCCAGCAGCTTACTGAGCGCTGGGGGCACTGAAGCTTTCTTT. Translated, it gives CASSLLSAGGTEAFF.